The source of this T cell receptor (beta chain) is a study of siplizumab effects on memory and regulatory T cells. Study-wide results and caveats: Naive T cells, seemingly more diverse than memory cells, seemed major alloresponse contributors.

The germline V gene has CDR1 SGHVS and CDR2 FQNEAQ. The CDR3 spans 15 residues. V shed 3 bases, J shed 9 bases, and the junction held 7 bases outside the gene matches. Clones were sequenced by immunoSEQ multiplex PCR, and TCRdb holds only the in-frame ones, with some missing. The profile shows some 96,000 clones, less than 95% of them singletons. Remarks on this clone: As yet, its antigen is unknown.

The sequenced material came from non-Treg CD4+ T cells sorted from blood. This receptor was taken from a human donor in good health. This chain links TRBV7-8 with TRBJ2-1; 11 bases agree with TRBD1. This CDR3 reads CASSFSGTGGGEQFF. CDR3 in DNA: TGTGCCAGCAGCTTTTCCGGGACAGGGGGGGGTGAGCAGTTCTTC.